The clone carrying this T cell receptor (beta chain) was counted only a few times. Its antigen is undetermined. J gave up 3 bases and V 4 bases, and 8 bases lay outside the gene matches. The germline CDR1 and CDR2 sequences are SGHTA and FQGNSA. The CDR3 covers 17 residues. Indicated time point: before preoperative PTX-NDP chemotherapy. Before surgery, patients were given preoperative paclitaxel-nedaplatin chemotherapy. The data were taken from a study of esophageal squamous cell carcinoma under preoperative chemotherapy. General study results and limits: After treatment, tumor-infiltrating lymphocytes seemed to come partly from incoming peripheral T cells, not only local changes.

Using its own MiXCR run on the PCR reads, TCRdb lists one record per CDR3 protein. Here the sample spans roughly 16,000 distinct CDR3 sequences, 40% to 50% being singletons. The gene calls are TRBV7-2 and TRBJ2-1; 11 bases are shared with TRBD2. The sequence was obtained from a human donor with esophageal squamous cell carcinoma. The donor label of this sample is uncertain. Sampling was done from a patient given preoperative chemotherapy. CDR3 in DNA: TGTGCCAGCAGCTCACCTAGCGGGAGGTTCCTCTACAATGAGCAGTTCTTC. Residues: CASSSPSGRFLYNEQFF.